The rows below give T cell receptor beta chains drawn from one sample of a study of blood T cell repertoires in COVID-19. Libraries were prepared by immunoSEQ multiplex PCR; TCRdb keeps only in-frame clonotypes and omits some of them. The table shows 90,000 to 110,000 clones, with around 76% occurring only once. The sequenced sample was peripheral blood. These receptors originate from a woman in her 70s with acute or convalescent COVID-19. Both conserved end residues are part of each CDR3. A D gene is named only where the DNA matches it firmly. Size tells how often a clone was seen (once, few, many) or the class of an expanded clone, and some rows leave it out.

D: .
size: .
V: TRBV7-2
J: TRBJ2-1
CDR3: CASSLVGGAFSYNEQFF
DNA: TGTGCCAGCAGCTTAGTGGGCGGGGCCTTCTCCTACAATGAGCAGTTCTTC

D: .
size: .
V: TRBV5-6
J: TRBJ1-5
CDR3: CASSLSGGIHQPQHF
DNA: TGTGCCAGCAGCTTGTCTGGGGGGATCCATCAGCCCCAGCATTTT

D: .
size: .
V: TRBV7-2
J: TRBJ1-1
CDR3: CASSLNRENTEAFF
DNA: TGTGCCAGCAGCTTGAACAGGGAGAACACTGAAGCTTTCTTT

D: .
size: .
V: TRBV15
J: TRBJ1-2
CDR3: CATSREQGYGYTF
DNA: TGTGCCACCAGCAGAGAACAGGGCTATGGCTACACCTTC

D: .
size: .
V: TRBV4-2
J: TRBJ2-1
CDR3: CASSQDLRGRSDNEQFF
DNA: TGTGCCAGCAGCCAAGATTTGCGGGGTAGGAGCGACAATGAGCAGTTCTTC

D: TRBD1
size: .
V: TRBV25-1
J: TRBJ1-2
CDR3: CASSEGGTGAGYTF
DNA: TGTGCCAGCAGTGAAGGTGGGACAGGGGCCGGCTACACCTTC

D: .
size: .
V: TRBV6-4
J: TRBJ1-2
CDR3: CASSAFFDGGQGYTF
DNA: TGTGCCAGCAGTGCCTTTTTTGATGGGGGCCAAGGCTACACCTTC

D: TRBD2
size: .
V: TRBV11-2
J: TRBJ2-7
CDR3: CASSSLRYSGGAGEQYF
DNA: TGTGCCAGCAGCTCCCTTAGGTATAGCGGGGGGGCGGGTGAGCAGTACTTC

D: .
size: .
V: TRBV19
J: TRBJ1-5
CDR3: CASSTGRYNQPQHF
DNA: TGTGCCAGTAGTACAGGGAGGTACAATCAGCCCCAGCATTTT

D: .
size: .
V: TRBV27
J: TRBJ1-1
CDR3: CASSQVGATEAFF
DNA: TGTGCCAGCAGCCAAGTAGGGGCCACTGAAGCTTTCTTT

D: .
size: few
V: TRBV7-9
J: TRBJ2-7
CDR3: CASRPPGTYEQYF
DNA: TGTGCCAGCAGGCCCCCGGGGACCTACGAGCAGTACTTC

D: .
size: .
V: TRBV30
J: TRBJ2-5
CDR3: CAWSDRQETQYF
DNA: TGTGCCTGGAGCGACAGGCAAGAGACCCAGTACTTC

D: .
size: .
V: TRBV7-9
J: TRBJ1-1
CDR3: CASSLGLQREAFF
DNA: TGTGCCAGCAGCTTAGGTCTACAGCGGGAAGCTTTCTTT

D: .
size: .
V: TRBV28
J: TRBJ2-5
CDR3: CASSSDRNQETQYF
DNA: TGTGCCAGCAGTTCCGACAGGAACCAAGAGACCCAGTACTTC

D: .
size: .
V: TRBV5-1
J: TRBJ1-2
CDR3: CASSSTGVYGYTF
DNA: TGCGCCAGCAGCTCAACAGGAGTCTATGGCTACACCTTC

D: .
size: .
V: TRBV7-2
J: TRBJ2-2
CDR3: CASSLTRTGELFF
DNA: TGTGCCAGCAGCTTAACCAGAACCGGGGAGCTGTTTTTT

D: .
size: .
V: TRBV27
J: TRBJ1-1
CDR3: CASSRGTEAFF
DNA: TGTGCCAGCAGCCGGGGGACTGAAGCTTTCTTT

D: .
size: .
V: TRBV30
J: TRBJ2-5
CDR3: CAWRGIGGGETQYF
DNA: TGTGCCTGGAGGGGGATAGGGGGAGGGGAGACCCAGTACTTC

D: .
size: .
V: TRBV19
J: TRBJ1-1
CDR3: CASSSPRGSNTEAFF
DNA: TGTGCCAGTAGTTCTCCTCGGGGATCGAACACTGAAGCTTTCTTT

D: TRBD1
size: .
V: TRBV6-5
J: TRBJ1-2
CDR3: CASSPKGQAGF
DNA: TGTGCCAGCAGTCCTAAGGGACAGGCCGGCTTC

D: .
size: few
V: TRBV15
J: TRBJ2-6
CDR3: CATSRDQQGKGANVLTF
DNA: TGTGCCACCAGCAGAGATCAACAGGGAAAGGGGGCCAACGTCCTGACTTTC

D: .
size: .
V: TRBV5-4
J: TRBJ1-1
CDR3: CASSSRVVNTEAFF
DNA: TGTGCCAGCAGCTCGAGGGTCGTGAACACTGAAGCTTTCTTT

D: TRBD1
size: .
V: TRBV19
J: TRBJ2-1
CDR3: CASSGTGGNEQFF
DNA: TGTGCCAGTAGTGGGACAGGGGGCAATGAGCAGTTCTTC

D: .
size: .
V: TRBV28
J: TRBJ2-2
CDR3: CASSLSDSSGELFF
DNA: TGTGCCAGCAGTTTATCCGACAGCTCCGGGGAGCTGTTTTTT

D: .
size: few
V: TRBV2
J: TRBJ1-1
CDR3: CASSRDKGTEAFF
DNA: TGTGCCAGCAGTCGGGACAAGGGGACTGAAGCTTTCTTT

D: TRBD2
size: .
V: TRBV3-1/TRBV3-2
J: TRBJ2-5
CDR3: CASSQDGLAGYQETQYF
DNA: TGTGCCAGCAGCCAAGACGGACTAGCGGGGTACCAAGAGACCCAGTACTTC

D: TRBD1
size: .
V: TRBV11-2
J: TRBJ2-7
CDR3: CASSPAGGSYEQYF
DNA: TGTGCCAGCAGCCCAGCAGGGGGTTCCTACGAGCAGTACTTC

D: TRBD1
size: once
V: TRBV5-8
J: TRBJ1-1
CDR3: CASSSRQGIFTEAFF
DNA: TGTGCCAGCAGCTCCAGACAGGGGATATTCACTGAAGCTTTCTTT

D: TRBD2
size: .
V: TRBV5-1
J: TRBJ2-2
CDR3: CASSLSGDNTGELFF
DNA: TGCGCCAGCAGCCTCAGCGGGGACAACACCGGGGAGCTGTTTTTT

D: TRBD1
size: .
V: TRBV5-1
J: TRBJ1-5
CDR3: CASSLGGTGNQPQHF
DNA: TGCGCCAGCAGCTTGGGTGGGACAGGAAATCAGCCCCAGCATTTT

D: .
size: few
V: TRBV20-1
J: TRBJ2-1
CDR3: CSATLAAEQFF
DNA: TGCAGTGCTACCCTAGCTGCTGAGCAGTTCTTC

D: .
size: .
V: TRBV4-1
J: TRBJ2-7
CDR3: CASSQVEGPYEQYF
DNA: TGCGCCAGCAGCCAAGTGGAGGGGCCCTACGAGCAGTACTTC

D: TRBD2
size: .
V: TRBV6-5
J: TRBJ2-2
CDR3: CASSPPSGAYGELFF
DNA: TGTGCCAGCAGCCCCCCCAGCGGGGCGTACGGGGAGCTGTTTTTT

D: TRBD1
size: .
V: TRBV18
J: TRBJ1-1
CDR3: CASSRTGENTEAFF
DNA: TGTGCCAGCTCCCGGACAGGAGAGAACACTGAAGCTTTCTTT

D: .
size: .
V: TRBV19
J: TRBJ1-2
CDR3: CASSLGQRSNYGYTF
DNA: TGTGCCAGTAGTTTAGGACAGAGATCTAACTATGGCTACACCTTC

D: TRBD1
size: .
V: TRBV18
J: TRBJ1-4
CDR3: CASSPDRGGNEKLFF
DNA: TGTGCCAGCTCACCCGACAGGGGCGGTAATGAAAAACTGTTTTTT

D: .
size: .
V: TRBV27
J: TRBJ2-2
CDR3: CASSPRARGNTGELFF
DNA: TGTGCCAGCAGTCCGAGAGCGAGAGGTAACACCGGGGAGCTGTTTTTT

D: .
size: few
V: TRBV9
J: TRBJ2-7
CDR3: CASSVGRFSYEQYF
DNA: TGTGCCAGCAGCGTAGGCAGGTTCTCCTACGAGCAGTACTTC

D: .
size: .
V: TRBV2
J: TRBJ2-7
CDR3: CASSVSTGGVKAYEQYF
DNA: TGTGCCAGCAGTGTCTCGACCGGCGGGGTAAAAGCCTACGAGCAGTACTTC

D: TRBD1
size: once
V: TRBV10-3
J: TRBJ1-6
CDR3: CAISESGQENSPLHF
DNA: TGTGCCATCAGTGAGTCGGGACAGGAAAATTCACCCCTCCACTTT

D: TRBD2
size: .
V: TRBV18
J: TRBJ2-5
CDR3: CASSPLPGTIAETQYF
DNA: TGTGCCAGCTCGCCGTTACCGGGGACTATTGCAGAGACCCAGTACTTC

D: .
size: .
V: TRBV11-2
J: TRBJ1-1
CDR3: CASSQRQVENTEAFF
DNA: TGTGCCAGCAGCCAAAGACAGGTGGAGAACACTGAAGCTTTCTTT

D: TRBD1
size: .
V: TRBV28
J: TRBJ1-2
CDR3: CASSLPRFDRGLRGYTF
DNA: TGTGCCAGCAGTTTGCCCCGTTTTGACAGGGGTCTACGTGGCTACACCTTC

D: .
size: .
V: TRBV6-5
J: TRBJ1-2
CDR3: CASSWAGGLQDGYTF
DNA: TGTGCCAGCAGTTGGGCGGGAGGGTTGCAGGATGGCTACACCTTC

D: TRBD1
size: .
V: TRBV12-3/TRBV12-4
J: TRBJ2-7
CDR3: CASSLRQGDEQYF
DNA: TGTGCCAGCAGTTTAAGGCAGGGGGACGAGCAGTACTTC

D: .
size: .
V: TRBV30
J: TRBJ1-2
CDR3: CAWNPGDTNYGYTF
DNA: TGTGCCTGGAACCCCGGGGACACTAACTATGGCTACACCTTC

D: .
size: .
V: TRBV19
J: TRBJ1-2
CDR3: CASSIGKGGSLGYTF
DNA: TGTGCCAGTAGTATAGGGAAGGGGGGGTCTCTGGGCTACACCTTC

D: TRBD1
size: .
V: TRBV7-9
J: TRBJ1-4
CDR3: CASSNGQGGGGEKLFF
DNA: TGTGCCAGCAGCAATGGACAGGGGGGAGGGGGTGAAAAACTGTTTTTT

D: TRBD1
size: .
V: TRBV18
J: TRBJ2-5
CDR3: CASSPRQGRQETQYF
DNA: TGTGCCAGCTCGCCCAGACAGGGGAGACAAGAGACCCAGTACTTC

D: .
size: .
V: TRBV7-9
J: TRBJ2-7
CDR3: CASSPKGTLYEQYF
DNA: TGTGCCAGCAGCCCCAAGGGGACACTCTACGAGCAGTACTTC

D: .
size: .
V: TRBV2
J: TRBJ1-2
CDR3: CASSEVGNGYTF
DNA: TGTGCCAGCAGTGAAGTCGGGAATGGCTACACCTTC

D: TRBD1
size: few
V: TRBV4-3
J: TRBJ1-1
CDR3: CASSRSIGQGENTEAFF
DNA: TGCGCCAGCAGCCGTTCGATTGGACAGGGTGAGAACACTGAAGCTTTCTTT

D: .
size: .
V: TRBV10-2
J: TRBJ1-2
CDR3: CASSELGGNYGYTF
DNA: TGCGCCAGCAGTGAACTCGGCGGGAACTATGGCTACACCTTC

D: .
size: .
V: TRBV7-7
J: TRBJ2-5
CDR3: CASSRAGAGETQYF
DNA: TGTGCCAGCAGCCGGGCGGGGGCTGGAGAGACCCAGTACTTC

D: .
size: .
V: TRBV30
J: TRBJ1-1
CDR3: CACVLAQNTEAFF
DNA: TGTGCCTGCGTTTTAGCGCAGAACACTGAAGCTTTCTTT

D: TRBD2
size: .
V: TRBV30
J: TRBJ2-5
CDR3: CAWSVRGGRGETQYF
DNA: TGTGCCTGGAGTGTACGGGGGGGGCGCGGAGAGACCCAGTACTTC

D: .
size: .
V: TRBV5-1
J: TRBJ1-2
CDR3: CASSPTAGAYGYTF
DNA: TGCGCCAGCAGCCCTACAGCGGGGGCCTATGGCTACACCTTC

D: TRBD1
size: few
V: TRBV15
J: TRBJ1-5
CDR3: CATSIDGQASNQPQHF
DNA: TGTGCCACCAGCATCGACGGACAGGCTAGCAATCAGCCCCAGCATTTT

D: .
size: .
V: TRBV4-2
J: TRBJ1-1
CDR3: CASSLSGGANTEAFF
DNA: TGTGCCAGCAGCCTTAGTGGTGGAGCTAACACTGAAGCTTTCTTT

D: TRBD2
size: .
V: TRBV2
J: TRBJ2-7
CDR3: CASKPAGVEQYF
DNA: TGTGCCAGCAAACCGGCGGGGGTCGAGCAGTACTTC